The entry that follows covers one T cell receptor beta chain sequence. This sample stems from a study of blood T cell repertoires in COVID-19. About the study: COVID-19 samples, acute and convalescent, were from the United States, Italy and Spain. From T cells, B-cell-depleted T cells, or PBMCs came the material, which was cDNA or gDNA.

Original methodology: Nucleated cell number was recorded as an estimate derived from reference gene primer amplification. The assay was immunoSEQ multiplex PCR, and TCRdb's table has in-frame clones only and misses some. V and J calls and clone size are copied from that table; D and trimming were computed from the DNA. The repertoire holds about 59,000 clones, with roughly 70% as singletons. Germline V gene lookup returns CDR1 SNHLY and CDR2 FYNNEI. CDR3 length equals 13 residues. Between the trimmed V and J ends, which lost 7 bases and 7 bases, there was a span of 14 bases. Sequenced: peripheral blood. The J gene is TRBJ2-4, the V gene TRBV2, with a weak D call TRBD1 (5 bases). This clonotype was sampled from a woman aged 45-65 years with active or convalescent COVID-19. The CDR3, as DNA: TGTGCCAGCATCCAGGGCGGTATTAACATTCAGTACTTC. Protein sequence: CASIQGGINIQYF.